A single sample is the source of the 23 T cell receptor beta chains below, sequenced in a study of T cells after yellow fever vaccination (dated by TCRdb to about 2019). The treatment or condition label corresponds to: live attenuated yellow fever vaccine strain. Library generation was performed with 5' RACE. The reads were generated on an Illumina HiSeq 2500. TCRdb cleaned the public reads at Q25 with fastp, built clones with MiXCR and kept in-frame beta chains. Rows merge per CDR3 protein into single entries with the most common DNA and genes. The sample table lists about 550,000 distinct CDR3 sequences, about 19% of them with a count of one. The leading ten clones occupy 13% to 15% of the sample. Here the sequenced sample was PBMCs, taken 15 days after the yellow fever booster vaccination. Receptors were obtained from a man aged 30-40 years who received the YFV17D yellow fever vaccine.

This clonotype was observed a handful of times. The V gene is TRBV25-1, the J gene TRBJ1-2; D is undetermined. CDR3 length: 11 residues. CDR1 is MGHDK, CDR2 SYGVNS, per germline. The ends were cut back, 1 base at V and 7 bases at J, with 4 bases in the middle. The CDR3 sequence: CASSELGGYTF. Written as DNA, the CDR3 is TGTGCCAGCAGTGAATTGGGTGGCTACACCTTC.

In its sample, this clonotype was seen many times. The chain employs TRBV7-2 and TRBJ2-1, with D possibly TRBD1 on 5 matching bases. The CDR3 is 14 amino acids. The germline V and J ends were trimmed by 3 bases and 5 bases, with 11 bases remaining between them. Germline CDR1 SGHTA, CDR2 FQGNSA. The CDR3 nucleotides read TGTGCCAGCAGCTTTCAGGGCGGAAACAATGAGCAGTTCTTC. Amino acids: CASSFQGGNNEQFF.

V and J are TRBV5-1 and TRBJ2-5; D is perhaps TRBD1 (6 bases). The V and J ends lost 4 bases and 5 bases respectively, with 12 bases between them. Germline loops: CDR1 SGHRS, CDR2 YFSETQ. The CDR3 sequence is 13 residues long. Written as DNA, the CDR3 is TGCGCCAGCAGCCCAGGGGATTTGGAGACCCAGTACTTC. This encodes CASSPGDLETQYF.

The J gene is TRBJ1-5, the V gene TRBV11-1; D gene uncertain. This CDR3 comprises 17 residues. The germline V gene encodes CDR1 SGHAT and CDR2 FQDESV (reference sequence). The V and J ends lost 1 base and 0 bases respectively, with 13 bases between them. The CDR3 region has the DNA TGTGCCAGCAGCTTAGGGTCGTCCTTTTATAGCAATCAGCCCCAGCATTTT. Its translation is CASSLGSSFYSNQPQHF.

This clonotype appeared a few times. The chain is built from TRBV27 and TRBJ2-5; tentatively, D is TRBD2 (6 bases). Per germline, CDR1 MNHEY and CDR2 SMNVEV (reference sequence). This CDR3 comprises 15 residues. The V and J ends lost 4 bases and 1 base respectively, with 13 bases between them. The CDR3 DNA sequence: TGTGCCAGCAGTTCCACCGGACTACCCCAAGAGACCCAGTACTTC. Amino acid sequence: CASSSTGLPQETQYF.

Remarks on this clonotype: The junction and the germline gene differ at one end; a read error may be behind it. The chain links TRBV4-3 to TRBJ2-4; D may correspond to TRBD1 or TRBD2 (5 bases each). Germline assignment: CDR1 LGHNA and CDR2 YSLEER. The CDR3 sequence is 15 residues long. This chain's CDR3 is CASSRLGDGKNFQYF. The CDR3 DNA reads TGCGCCAGCAGCAGACTGGGGGACGGTAAAAACTTTCAGTACTTC.

This chain connects TRBV10-3 to TRBJ2-7; no definite D call. V lost 5 bases to trimming and J lost 5 bases, with 19 bases between them. The CDR3 consists of 15 residues. The germline V gene encodes CDR1 ENHRY and CDR2 SYGVKD. In DNA form, the CDR3 reads TGTGCCATCAGTAACTTGGGCCCGGTTATTGACGAGCAGTACTTC. Translating it yields CAISNLGPVIDEQYF.

In this sample, this clonotype turned up a few times. The V gene is TRBV6-6, the J gene TRBJ2-1; D not certain. CDR3 length: 12 residues. The germline V and J ends were trimmed by 4 bases and 7 bases, with 8 bases remaining between them. Germline assignment: CDR1 MNHNY and CDR2 SVGAGI (reference sequence). The CDR3 nucleotides are TGTGCCAGCAGTTCTTGGGAAAATGAGCAGTTCTTC. Encoded protein: CASSSWENEQFF.

The V call is TRBV10-3, the J call TRBJ2-7; 12 bases agree with TRBD2. Per the germline V gene, CDR1 is ENHRY and CDR2 is SYGVKD. V dropped 8 bases and J dropped 4; count of bases not matched to a gene: 3. The CDR3 has 13 amino acids. The CDR3 coding sequence is TGTGCCATCGGTGGACTAGCGGGGTACGAGCAGTACTTC. Its protein is CAIGGLAGYEQYF.

The V call is TRBV30, the J call TRBJ2-5, with 8 bases identical to TRBD1. The CDR3 contains 12 residues. The V and J ends lost 3 bases and 5 bases, in that order; junction bases with no gene match: 2. CDR1 and CDR2 (germline): GTSNPN, SVGIG (reference sequence). CDR3 residues: CAWSRQGETQYF. DNA of the CDR3: TGTGCCTGGAGCCGACAGGGGGAGACCCAGTACTTC.

J is TRBJ2-7 and V is TRBV20-1, with TRBD2 matching 9 bases. This CDR3 is 13 amino acids long. J was trimmed by 2 bases and V by 4 bases; bases with no gene match: 3. Germline V CDR1 and CDR2: DFQATT, SNEGSKA (reference sequence). CDR3 sequence (DNA): TGCAGTGCTATTGCGGGAGGGACCTACGAGCAGTACTTC. This codes for CSAIAGGTYEQYF.

The chain has TRBV3-1 and TRBJ1-2; D unresolved. Trimming stripped 1 base from V and 8 bases from J, with 5 bases between. The CDR3 has 11 amino acids. The germline CDR1 and CDR2 sequences are LGHDT and YNNKEL (reference sequence). CDR3: CASSQAGGYTF. In nucleotides, the CDR3 is TGTGCCAGCAGCCAAGCAGGAGGCTACACCTTC.

There are a few counts of this clonotype. This chain links TRBV5-1 with TRBJ1-2, with D unresolved. The CDR3 consists of 12 residues. The V and J ends lost 4 bases and 4 bases respectively, with 8 bases between them. Germline CDR1 and CDR2: SGHRS and YFSETQ. CDR3 in DNA: TGCGCCAGCAGCGCAAGGAGCTATGGCTACACCTTC. It translates to CASSARSYGYTF.

The chain carries TRBV6-1 and TRBJ2-7; TRBD2 aligns across 7 bases. CDR3 length equals 14 residues. Germline-derived CDR1 and CDR2 are MNHNS and SASEGT. J gave up 3 bases and V 7 bases, and 9 bases lay outside the gene matches. The DNA for the CDR3 is TGTGCCAGCACCCCGGGAGGAGAGGACTACGAGCAGTACTTC. It specifies CASTPGGEDYEQYF.

The V gene is TRBV6-2 or TRBV6-3, the J gene TRBJ1-5; D remains unclear. This CDR3 spans 11 amino acids. V was clipped by 2 bases and J by 8 bases, with 4 bases between them. In germline, CDR1 is MNHEY, CDR2 SVGEGT. As DNA, the CDR3 is TGTGCCAGCAGTTACCCAGAGCCCCAGCATTTT. Translation: CASSYPEPQHF.

This clonotype was recorded a few times. The J gene is TRBJ1-2, the V gene TRBV29-1; D is undetermined. The CDR3 has 10 amino acids. The ends were cut back, 4 bases at V and 8 bases at J, with 8 bases in the middle. The germline V gene has CDR1 SQVTM and CDR2 ANQGSEA. Here the CDR3 DNA reads TGCAGCGTTGGGGAGGAAGGCTACACCTTC. This encodes CSVGEEGYTF.

Written as DNA, the CDR3 is TGCGCCAGCAGCCCCCAGACGAGGCGGCAAGAGACCCAGTACTTC. It codes for CASSPQTRRQETQYF. V is TRBV5-1 and J is TRBJ2-5; no definite D call. Germline V gives CDR1 SGHRS, CDR2 YFSETQ. V dropped 4 bases and J dropped 2 bases, with 15 bases sitting between them. The CDR3 totals 15 residues.

The table lists this clonotype with a few counts. V gene TRBV5-6 combines with J gene TRBJ1-2; D might be TRBD1 (5 bases). The V end was cut by 4 bases, the J end by 4 bases, with 14 bases between. CDR3 size: 14 residues. Germline V gene data show CDR1 as SGHDT and CDR2 as YYEEEE. In DNA, the CDR3 is TGTGCCAGCAGCCCGTCTTGGGGCCGCTATGGCTACACCTTC. Its translation is CASSPSWGRYGYTF.

This rearrangement joins TRBV20-1 to TRBJ2-3; no firm D call. The length of the CDR3 is 12 residues. Trimming removed 3 bases from V and 5 bases from J, with 9 bases in between. Germline assignment: CDR1 DFQATT and CDR2 SNEGSKA (reference sequence). Here the CDR3 DNA reads TGCAGTGCTAGCCACCCCAGAGATACGCAGTATTTT. Amino acids: CSASHPRDTQYF.

The chain employs TRBV29-1 and TRBJ2-5, with TRBD1 matching over 7 bases. Trimming cost V 5 bases and J 2 bases; bases outside gene matches: 8. Per germline, CDR1 SQVTM and CDR2 ANQGSEA. The CDR3 contains 14 residues. The CDR3 coding sequence is TGCAGCGTTCGCGCCAGGGACAGACAAGAGACCCAGTACTTC. It yields the protein CSVRARDRQETQYF.

This clonotype was counted between two and nine times. V gene TRBV20-1 combines with J gene TRBJ2-7; D unclear. V was cut by 7 bases and J by 0 bases, with 13 bases left in between. CDR3 length: 13 residues. CDR1 is DFQATT and CDR2 is SNEGSKA in the germline V gene (reference sequence). CDR3 bases: TGCAGTGGTCGCGTGGGCCTCTCCTACGAGCAGTACTTC. It codes for CSGRVGLSYEQYF.

Only a few counts were recorded for this clonotype. The chain employs TRBV20-1 and TRBJ2-2, with D unresolved. The CDR3 sequence is 12 residues long. CDR1 is DFQATT, CDR2 SNEGSKA, per germline (reference sequence). Trimming removed 8 bases at V and 1 base at J, with 8 bases between. Here the CDR3 reads CSLQRNTGELFF. CDR3 nucleotide sequence: TGCAGTCTACAGAGGAACACCGGGGAGCTGTTTTTT.

This clonotype was detected a few times. The genes are TRBV6-6 and TRBJ1-5; D gene ambiguous. Germline V CDR1 and CDR2: MNHNY, SVGAGI (reference sequence). V was cut by 6 bases and J by 3 bases, with 3 bases left in between. This CDR3 is 11 amino acids long. CDR3 nucleotide sequence: TGTGCCAGCAGGGACAATCAGCCCCAGCATTTT. Translation gives CASRDNQPQHF.